The entry below gives a single TCR beta chain sequence along with its context. This clone may be a read error of a much larger clone one base away. CDR3 length: 12 amino acids. Germline CDR1 reads LGHDT; CDR2 reads YNNKEL (reference sequence). The V end was cut by 3 bases, the J end by 11 bases, with 13 bases between. This sample was included in a study of blood T cells in healthy people across ages. Next came a second PCR, run for about 7 to 12 cycles, which used a sample-barcoded 5' primer along with a J-beta primer mix. MiXCR was run by TCRdb on the 5' RACE reads, yielding one entry per CDR3 protein. The sample carries over 550,000 distinct CDR3 sequences, roughly 31% recorded once.

V is TRBV3-1 and J is TRBJ2-5; no clear D gene. Material: blood. The clonotype originates from a woman over 75 in good health. CDR3 in DNA: TGTGCCAGCAGCCATTCTTTTGGACCGCAGTACTTC. This gives the protein CASSHSFGPQYF.